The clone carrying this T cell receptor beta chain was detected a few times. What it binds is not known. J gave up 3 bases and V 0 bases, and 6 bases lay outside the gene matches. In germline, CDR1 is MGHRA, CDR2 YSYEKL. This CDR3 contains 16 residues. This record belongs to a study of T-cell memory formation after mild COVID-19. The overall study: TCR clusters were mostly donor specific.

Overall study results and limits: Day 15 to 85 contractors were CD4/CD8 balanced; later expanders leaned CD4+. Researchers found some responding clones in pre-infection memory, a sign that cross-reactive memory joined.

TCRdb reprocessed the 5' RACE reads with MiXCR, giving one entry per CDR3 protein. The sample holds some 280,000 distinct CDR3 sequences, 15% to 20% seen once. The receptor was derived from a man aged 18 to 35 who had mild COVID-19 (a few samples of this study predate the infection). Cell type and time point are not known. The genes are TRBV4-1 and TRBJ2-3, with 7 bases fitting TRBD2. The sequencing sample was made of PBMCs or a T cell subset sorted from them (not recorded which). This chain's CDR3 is CASSQEGSGVTDTQYF. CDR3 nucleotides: TGCGCCAGCAGCCAAGAGGGCAGCGGGGTGACAGATACGCAGTATTTT.